The 23 T cell receptor beta chains below all came from one sample that was sequenced in a study of OX40 agonist ivuxolimab in advanced cancers. Sequenced by immunoSEQ multiplex PCR; TCRdb stores in-frame clones only, minus some. The table has about 56,000 clones, about 90% seen once. The sample consisted of CD4+ or CD8+ T cells sorted from blood, taken in a trial of the OX40 agonist ivuxolimab. Receptors originate from an adult with an advanced solid tumor such as melanoma, head and neck, liver or kidney cancer.

This clone was seen once. The chain combines TRBV9 with TRBJ2-1, with 9 bases aligning to TRBD2. With 4 bases clipped from V and 6 bases from J, the junction kept 11 bases outside the gene matches. The CDR3 loop spans 16 amino acids. Germline V CDR1 and CDR2: SGDLS, YYNGEE. The DNA for the CDR3 is TGTGCCAGCAGCCCTCGTAGCGGGAGAGAAGGCAATGAGCAGTTCTTC. Protein: CASSPRSGREGNEQFF.

The V call is TRBV9, the J call TRBJ1-2, with a weak D call TRBD1 (5 bases). CDR1 and CDR2 (germline): SGDLS, YYNGEE. V was clipped by 4 bases and J by 3 bases, with 10 bases between them. The CDR3 sequence is 13 residues long. The CDR3 loop is CASSSPGDYGYTF. CDR3 DNA sequence: TGTGCCAGCAGCTCCCCGGGGGACTATGGCTACACCTTC.

The rearrangement joins TRBV9 to TRBJ2-7; 8 positions match TRBD1. The CDR3 totals 15 residues. The germline V gene encodes CDR1 SGDLS and CDR2 YYNGEE. J lost 0 bases, V lost 3 bases, and 5 bases had no gene match. The DNA of the CDR3 is TGTGCCAGCAGCGCCGGGACAGGTGCCTCCTACGAGCAGTACTTC. This encodes CASSAGTGASYEQYF. Looking up the rest from reference TRBV9 and TRBJ2-7 gives the full variable domain: DSGVTQTPKHLITATGQRVTLRCSPRSGDLSVYWYQQSLDQGLQFLIQYYNGEERAKGNILERFSAQQFPDLHSELNLSSLELGDSALYFCASSAGTGASYEQYFGPGTRLTVT.

This chain uses TRBV6-4 with TRBJ2-1; D perhaps matches TRBD1 (6 bases). Germline CDR1 MRHNA, CDR2 SNTAGT. This CDR3 is built from 13 residues. V was cut by 8 bases and J by 3 bases, with 11 bases left in between. The DNA for the CDR3 is TGTGCCAGCCGGGACACTTACTACAATGAGCAGTTCTTC. Amino acid sequence: CASRDTYYNEQFF.

The chain links TRBV6-1 to TRBJ2-3; D possibly corresponds to TRBD2 (6 bases). CDR3 length equals 22 residues. Germline V gives CDR1 MNHNS, CDR2 SASEGT. V lost 2 bases and J 4 bases, leaving 34 bases between the germline ends. The CDR3 reads CASSELSAASAFPRGFPDTQYF. Here the CDR3 DNA reads TGTGCCAGCAGTGAACTGTCGGCGGCTAGCGCGTTCCCCCGGGGTTTCCCAGATACGCAGTATTTT.

This sequence joins TRBV27 and TRBJ2-7, with 10 bases matching TRBD2. Germline loops: CDR1 MNHEY, CDR2 SMNVEV (reference sequence). This CDR3 has 17 residues. Trimming cost V 3 bases and J 0 bases; bases outside gene matches: 8. CDR3 DNA: TGTGCCAGCAGTTTGTCCGGACTAGCGGAGGGCTCCTACGAGCAGTACTTC. Protein sequence: CASSLSGLAEGSYEQYF.

The rearrangement uses TRBV28 and TRBJ2-1; 7 bases agree with TRBD2. The junction had 8 bases not matched to a gene; V was cut back by 6 bases and J by 3 bases. The CDR3 totals 15 residues. Germline-derived CDR1 and CDR2 are MDHEN and SYDVKM. CDR3 DNA sequence: TGTGCCAGCAGCACCCTGCGGGGGATCTACAATGAGCAGTTCTTC. This translates into CASSTLRGIYNEQFF.

This chain links TRBV5-8 with TRBJ2-5, with 8 bases fitting TRBD2. The CDR3 is made up of 13 amino acids. The V segment lost 4 bases and the J segment 3 bases; nucleotides outside the gene matches: 2. The germline CDR1 and CDR2 sequences are SGHTS and YDEGEE. The CDR3 DNA reads as TGTGCCAGCAGCGCGGGACTAGAAGAGACCCAGTACTTC. This translates into CASSAGLEETQYF.

The chain joins TRBV28 to TRBJ1-5; 7 bases agree with TRBD1. From germline, CDR1 is MDHEN and CDR2 SYDVKM. The CDR3 length is 18 residues. The V and J ends lost 5 bases and 2 bases, in that order; junction bases with no gene match: 15. This CDR3 is CASSPRTGGYTGNQPQHF. The CDR3 DNA reads TGTGCCAGCAGTCCAAGGACAGGCGGGTATACTGGCAATCAGCCCCAGCATTTT.

This chain uses TRBV18 with TRBJ2-5; D possibly corresponds to TRBD1 (5 bases). The CDR3 contains 14 residues. The germline V gene encodes CDR1 KGHSH and CDR2 LQKENI. V was trimmed by 5 bases and J by 5 bases, leaving 15 bases between them. The CDR3 DNA is TGTGCCAGCTCAGAAGCTGACAGATCGGAGACCCAGTACTTC. Protein product: CASSEADRSETQYF. Filled out from reference TRBV18 and TRBJ2-5, the complete variable domain reads NAGVMQNPRHLVRRRGQEARLRCSPMKGHSHVYWYRQLPEEGLKFMVYLQKENIIDESGMPKERFSAEFPKEGPSILRIQQVVRGDSAAYFCASSEADRSETQYFGPGTRLLVL.

The V gene is TRBV28, the J gene TRBJ2-2; D not certain. Germline V gene data show CDR1 as MDHEN and CDR2 as SYDVKM. Trimming pared 5 bases from V and 0 bases from J, leaving 4 bases between. The CDR3 contains 13 residues. The CDR3 bases are TGTGCCAGCAGTCGTTCGAACACCGGGGAGCTGTTTTTT. This translates into CASSRSNTGELFF.

The rearrangement joins TRBV6-1 to TRBJ2-7, with unresolved D. This CDR3 is built from 14 residues. Germline assignment: CDR1 MNHNS and CDR2 SASEGT. V lost 6 bases and J lost 0, with 12 bases in between. CDR3 bases: TGTGCCAGCAGCGACGTTGAGCCCTCCTACGAGCAGTACTTC. Translation: CASSDVEPSYEQYF.

The chain combines TRBV15 with TRBJ2-5; 7 nucleotides match TRBD2. Germline assignment: CDR1 LNHNV and CDR2 YYDKDF (reference sequence). This CDR3 has 16 amino acids. With V trimmed by 0 bases and J by 4 bases, 8 bases remained unmatched. CDR3 sequence: CATSRDYRTSLETQYF. In nucleotides, the CDR3 is TGTGCCACCAGCAGAGATTACAGGACTAGTTTAGAGACCCAGTACTTC.

The chain links TRBV5-5 to TRBJ2-7, with 10 bases lining up with TRBD1. V gave up 4 bases and J gave up 4 bases; unmatched junction bases: 5. CDR1 is SGHKS and CDR2 is YYEKEE in the germline V gene (reference sequence). The CDR3 contains 14 residues. The CDR3 DNA is TGTGCCAGCAGCCCATGGACAGGGGGGTACGAGCAGTACTTC. As protein: CASSPWTGGYEQYF.

The chain carries TRBV27 and TRBJ2-7, with 11 bases lining up with TRBD2. The CDR3 is 16 amino acids. The J segment lost 3 bases and the V segment lost 5 bases, leaving 9 bases of the junction unmatched. Germline assignment: CDR1 MNHEY and CDR2 SMNVEV (reference sequence). The CDR3 reads CASSEASGRMGYEQYF. The CDR3 DNA is TGTGCCAGCAGTGAGGCTAGCGGGAGGATGGGCTACGAGCAGTACTTC.

The genes are TRBV25-1 and TRBJ1-3; D is possibly TRBD1 (5 bases). The germline gives CDR1 MGHDK, CDR2 SYGVNS. The V and J ends lost 8 bases and 7 bases respectively, with 21 bases between them. The CDR3 consists of 15 residues. CDR3 sequence: CASGGVRGDVNTIYF. As DNA, the CDR3 is TGTGCCAGCGGCGGGGTCCGGGGCGACGTGAACACCATATATTTT.

The gene calls are TRBV6-5 and TRBJ2-2; unclear D gene. V dropped 10 bases and J dropped 2 bases, with 5 bases sitting between them. Germline values: CDR1 MNHEY, CDR2 SVGAGI. This CDR3 contains 11 residues. The CDR3 reads CATLNTGELFF. The DNA for the CDR3 is TGTGCCACTCTTAACACCGGGGAGCTGTTTTTT.

The chain carries TRBV11-1 and TRBJ2-2; no definite D call. The CDR3 has 17 residues. Trimming took 5 bases from V and 2 from J, leaving 18 bases between them. CDR1 SGHAT and CDR2 FQDESV come from the germline V gene (reference sequence). CDR3 in amino acids: CASSAYPVGQNTGELFF. DNA for the CDR3: TGTGCCAGCAGCGCGTACCCCGTGGGCCAAAACACCGGGGAGCTGTTTTTT.

V is TRBV4-1 and J is TRBJ2-2; no firm D call. The CDR3 spans 15 residues. From germline, CDR1 is MGHRA and CDR2 YSYEKL. The V end was cut by 1 base, the J end by 5 bases, with 11 bases between. The CDR3 DNA is TGCGCCAGCAGCCAAGGGCGGACGCCTACCGGGGAGCTGTTTTTT. Its translation: CASSQGRTPTGELFF.

V gene TRBV4-1 combines with J gene TRBJ2-7; D is unclear. Trimming took 0 bases from V and 0 from J, leaving 12 bases between them. The CDR3 consists of 16 residues. Per germline, CDR1 MGHRA and CDR2 YSYEKL. CDR3 in DNA: TGCGCCAGCAGCCAAGATGCCCAGCAGAGCTCCTACGAGCAGTACTTC. Translated, it gives CASSQDAQQSSYEQYF.

The J gene is TRBJ2-7, the V gene TRBV21-1; TRBD2 is taken as the D call from the table, unchecked against the DNA. TRBV21-1 represents a pseudogene. The CDR3 runs to 14 residues. CDR3 bases: TGTGCCAGCAGCAAAGGGACGGCGGGTTACGAGCAGTACTTC. Its protein is CASSKGTAGYEQYF.

This rearrangement joins TRBV14 to TRBJ2-5; 8 bases fit TRBD2. CDR1 SGHDN and CDR2 FVKESK come from the germline V gene. The CDR3 sequence is 14 residues long. Trimming at V came to 4 bases and at J to 1 base, leaving 2 bases not matched to a gene. This CDR3 reads CASSRGGPQETQYF. CDR3 bases: TGTGCCAGCAGCCGCGGGGGGCCCCAAGAGACCCAGTACTTC.

The chain carries TRBV6-1 and TRBJ2-3; 11 nucleotides match TRBD2. Germline assignment: CDR1 MNHNS and CDR2 SASEGT. V shed 2 bases, J shed 5 bases, and the junction held 3 bases outside the gene matches. The CDR3 spans 15 residues. The CDR3 region is CASSELAGGQDTQYF. In DNA form, the CDR3 reads TGTGCCAGCAGTGAACTAGCGGGAGGCCAAGATACGCAGTATTTT.